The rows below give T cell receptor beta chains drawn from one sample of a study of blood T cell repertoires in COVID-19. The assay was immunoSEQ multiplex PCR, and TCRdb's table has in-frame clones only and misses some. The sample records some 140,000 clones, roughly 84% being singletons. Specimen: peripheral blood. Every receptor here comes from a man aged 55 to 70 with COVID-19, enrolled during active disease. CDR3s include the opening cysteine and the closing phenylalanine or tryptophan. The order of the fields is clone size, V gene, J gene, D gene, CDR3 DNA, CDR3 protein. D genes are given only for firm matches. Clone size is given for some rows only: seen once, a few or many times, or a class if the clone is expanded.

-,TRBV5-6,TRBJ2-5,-,TGTGCCAGCAGCTTTTCCCTAGTTGCGACCCAGTACTTC,CASSFSLVATQYF
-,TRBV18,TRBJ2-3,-,TGTGCCAGCTCACCCTTTTACGGGGGAACAGATACGCAGTATTTT,CASSPFYGGTDTQYF
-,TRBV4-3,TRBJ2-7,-,TGCGCCACCATCCTTGGCGGAGGGGTATCCTACGAGCAGTACTTC,CATILGGGVSYEQYF
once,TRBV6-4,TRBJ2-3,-,TGTGCCAGCAGCCCACGGGGGGCGGCGGATACGCAGTATTTT,CASSPRGAADTQYF
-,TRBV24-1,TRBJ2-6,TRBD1,TGTGCCACCAGTGATTCGACCGACAGGGCTGGGGCCAACGTCCTGACTTTC,CATSDSTDRAGANVLTF
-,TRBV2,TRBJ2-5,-,TGTGCCAGCAGTGAAGCGCTGGGGGCCCTGGAGACCCAGTACTTC,CASSEALGALETQYF
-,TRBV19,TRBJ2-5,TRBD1,TGTGCCAGTAGTATAAAGGGGACAGGGGCTCCGGTGACCCAGTACTTC,CASSIKGTGAPVTQYF
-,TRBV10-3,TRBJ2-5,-,TGTGCCATCAGTGAGTCGGGGGGTAATCAAGAGACCCAGTACTTC,CAISESGGNQETQYF
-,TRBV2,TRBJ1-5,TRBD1,TGTGCCAGCAATTTACAGGGGGCCATCAATCAGCCCCAGCATTTT,CASNLQGAINQPQHF
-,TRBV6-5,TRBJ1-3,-,TGTGCCAGCAGCATTGGGCTCTCTGGAAACACCATATATTTT,CASSIGLSGNTIYF
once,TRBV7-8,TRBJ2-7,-,TGTGCCAGCAGCTTAGCCCCAGGGGAATCCTACGAGCAGTACTTC,CASSLAPGESYEQYF
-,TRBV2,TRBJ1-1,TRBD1,TGTGCCAGCAGTCAGACAGGGGGCGGGAACACTGAAGCTTTCTTT,CASSQTGGGNTEAFF
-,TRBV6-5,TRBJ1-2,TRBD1,TGTGCCAGCAGTAAGGACAGGAACTTGAACTATGGCTACACCTTC,CASSKDRNLNYGYTF
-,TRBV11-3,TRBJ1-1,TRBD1,TGTGCCAGCAGCTTGATAGAGGGGGCCACTGAAGCTTTCTTT,CASSLIEGATEAFF
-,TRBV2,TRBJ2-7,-,TGTGCCAGCAGTGAACAGGGTATGGGGGAGCAGTACTTC,CASSEQGMGEQYF
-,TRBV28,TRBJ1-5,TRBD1,TGTGCCAGCAGTTCGGGCGGGACAGAAAATCAGCCCCAGCATTTT,CASSSGGTENQPQHF
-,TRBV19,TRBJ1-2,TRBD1,TGTGCCAGTAGTACCCGCCAGGGGGCGTCTGGCTACACCTTC,CASSTRQGASGYTF
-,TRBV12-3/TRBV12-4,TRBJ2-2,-,TGTGCCAGCAGTTACGGGTACACCGGGGAGCTGTTTTTT,CASSYGYTGELFF
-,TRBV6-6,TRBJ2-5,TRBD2,TGTGCCAGCAGCCCGGGGGGGGAGACCCAGTACTTC,CASSPGGETQYF
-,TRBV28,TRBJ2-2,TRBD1,TGTGCCACGTTCTCGGCCCAGGACAGGGTCGACACCGGGGAGCTGTTTTTT,CATFSAQDRVDTGELFF
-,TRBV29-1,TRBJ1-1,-,TGCAGCGTTGAAGTTTTCGGAGACGCTTTCTTT,CSVEVFGDAFF
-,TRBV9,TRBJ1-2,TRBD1,TGTGCCAGCAGTGTCGACAGGGATTATGGCTACACCTTC,CASSVDRDYGYTF
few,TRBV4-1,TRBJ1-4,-,TGCGCCAGCAGCCCCCTAGATGTCATAACTAATGAAAAACTGTTTTTT,CASSPLDVITNEKLFF
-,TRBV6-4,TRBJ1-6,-,TGTGCCAGCAGTGACAGGGGGAATTCACCCCTCCACTTT,CASSDRGNSPLHF